The source of this T cell receptor beta chain is a study of blood T cell repertoires in COVID-19. About the research overall: Acute-phase and convalescent COVID-19 samples originated in the United States, Italy and Spain. The analysed material was cDNA or gDNA that came from T cells, B-cell-depleted T cells, or PBMCs.

The CDR3 sequence is 13 residues long. V lost 3 bases to trimming and J lost 6 bases; unmatched junction nucleotides: 0. Germline V gene data show CDR1 as MRHNA and CDR2 as SNTAGT. As processed by the authors: Nucleated cell counts were estimated from reference gene primer amplification. Repertoires were generated with immunoSEQ multiplex PCR, while TCRdb's copy carries only in-frame clones and drops some. V, J and clone size derive from that table, while D and trimming were established from the DNA sequence. Of approximately 180,000 clones listed, approximately 89% were seen once; the top ten hold 2% to 3%.

The sequence derives from a middle-aged man with active or convalescent COVID-19. Sequenced input: peripheral blood. V and J are TRBV6-4 and TRBJ2-2; TRBD1 matches 8 bases. DNA of the CDR3: TGTGCCAGCAGTGAACAGGGGGCCGGGGAGCTGTTTTTT. Translated, it gives CASSEQGAGELFF.